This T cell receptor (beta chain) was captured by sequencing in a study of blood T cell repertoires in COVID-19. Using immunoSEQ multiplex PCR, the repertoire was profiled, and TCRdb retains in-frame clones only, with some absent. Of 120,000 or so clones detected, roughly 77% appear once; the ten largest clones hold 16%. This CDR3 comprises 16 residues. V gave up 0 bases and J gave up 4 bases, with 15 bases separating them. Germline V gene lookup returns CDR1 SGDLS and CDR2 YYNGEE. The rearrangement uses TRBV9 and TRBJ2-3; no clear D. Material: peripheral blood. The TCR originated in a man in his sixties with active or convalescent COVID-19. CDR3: CASSVGANSGSDTQYF. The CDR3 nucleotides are TGTGCCAGCAGCGTAGGAGCGAATAGTGGGTCAGATACGCAGTATTTT.